What follows describes a single TCR beta chain. The data are from a study of monozygotic twins with inflammatory bowel disease. No DNA is given; TCRdb re-called the 5' RACE reads and lists each CDR3 protein once. Its listing shows about 160,000 distinct CDR3 sequences. Looked up from germline, CDR1 is SGHNT and CDR2 is YYREEE (reference sequence). The length of the CDR3 is 15 residues. The chain recombines TRBV5-4 with TRBJ1-1; the TRBD1 assignment by TCRdb is unverifiable without DNA. This receptor was taken from a human donor with ulcerative colitis or Crohn's disease, or a healthy co-twin of an affected twin (not recorded which). Sequencing input: blood. The CDR3: CASSPDRGHDTEAFF. The whole variable domain, filled in from reference TRBV5-4 and TRBJ1-1, reads ETGVTQSPTHLIKTRGQQVTLRCSSQSGHNTVSWYQQALGQGPQFIFQYYREEENGRGNFPPRFSGLQFPNYSSELNVNALELDDSALYLCASSPDRGHDTEAFFGQGTRLTVV.